Following are 10 T cell receptor beta chains from one sample sequenced in a study of vaccination effects on CD4 cells after COVID-19. The repertoire was sequenced with immunoSEQ multiplex PCR; TCRdb's copy has only in-frame clones and lacks some. The sample yields about 50,000 clones, 60% to 85% seen once. No cognate antigen is known for these TCRs. Isolating CD4+ T cells followed approximately ten days of culture. The sample here was CD4+ T cells from PBMCs cultured without peptide, taken before COVID-19 vaccination. The receptors stem from a human donor who received a COVID-19 vaccine.

CDR3 sequence reads: CASTSRVGIFGNIQYF. CDR3 bases: TGTGCCAGCACCTCGAGGGTAGGGATTTTTGGGAACATTCAGTACTTC. This chain connects TRBV5-8 to TRBJ2-4; a possible D gene is TRBD2 (5 bases). The germline gives CDR1 SGHTS, CDR2 YDEGEE. This CDR3 is built from 16 residues. The V and J ends lost 6 bases and 7 bases respectively, with 23 bases between them.

V and J are TRBV28 and TRBJ2-1; 12 positions match TRBD2. The CDR3 loop spans 15 amino acids. In germline, CDR1 is MDHEN, CDR2 SYDVKM. V was clipped by 4 bases and J by 8 bases; unmatched bases: 6. The chain's CDR3 is CASSSLAGGRDEQFF. The DNA of the CDR3 is TGTGCCAGCAGTTCCCTAGCGGGGGGGAGGGATGAGCAGTTCTTC.

The chain joins TRBV7-2 to TRBJ2-1; D remains ambiguous. Germline V gene data show CDR1 as SGHTA and CDR2 as FQGNSA. CDR3 size: 15 residues. Trimming pared 5 bases from V and 0 bases from J, leaving 11 bases between. As DNA, the CDR3 is TGTGCCAGCAGCCCCGGGCGGTCCTCCTACAATGAGCAGTTCTTC. Translation gives CASSPGRSSYNEQFF.

The CDR3 DNA reads as TGTGCCAGCAGCTTAGGTCCCCTCTACGAGCAGTACGTC. Its protein is CASSLGPLYEQYV. The chain uses TRBV7-2 and TRBJ2-7; D gene uncertain. CDR1 and CDR2 from the germline V gene are SGHTA and FQGNSA. Trimming pared 1 base from V and 3 bases from J, leaving 7 bases between. CDR3 length equals 13 residues.

The count of this clone is one. V gene TRBV24-1 combines with J gene TRBJ2-2, with 9 positions matching TRBD1. The germline CDR1 and CDR2 sequences are KGHDR and SFDVKD. The V segment lost 4 bases and the J segment 6 bases; nucleotides outside the gene matches: 14. This CDR3 is 18 amino acids long. The CDR3 nucleotides are TGTGCCACCAGTGAGACATCCGGGACAGGGTACTTATCCGGGGAGCTGTTTTTT. Translation: CATSETSGTGYLSGELFF.

CDR3 nucleotide sequence: TGTGCCAGCAGTCCCGCCGGGTACTACGAGCAGTACGTC. Translation: CASSPAGYYEQYV. V and J are TRBV28 and TRBJ2-7; no firm D call. Germline CDR1 reads MDHEN; CDR2 reads SYDVKM. This CDR3 region has 13 residues. Deletions cut 5 bases from V and 3 bases from J, with 11 bases between.

The CDR3, as DNA: TGCGCCAGCAGCTTGGGGCCTAGCGGCTCCGTATGGGAGACCCAGTACTTC. It codes for CASSLGPSGSVWETQYF. The rearrangement uses TRBV5-1 and TRBJ2-5; 7 nucleotides line up with TRBD2. CDR1 SGHRS and CDR2 YFSETQ come from the germline V gene. This CDR3 contains 17 residues. J was trimmed by 5 bases and V by 0 bases; bases with no gene match: 13.

The chain joins TRBV14 to TRBJ1-6; no reliable D call. This CDR3 comprises 13 residues. The germline gives CDR1 SGHDN, CDR2 FVKESK. V lost 4 bases and J 9 bases, leaving 10 bases between the germline ends. This CDR3 is CASSRWTVSPLHF. The CDR3, as DNA: TGTGCCAGCAGCCGATGGACCGTTTCACCCCTCCACTTT.

The rearrangement links TRBV30 to TRBJ2-5; D perhaps matches TRBD2 (5 bases). V was cut by 0 bases and J by 0 bases, with 8 bases left in between. This CDR3 spans 14 amino acids. Germline V gene sequence: CDR1 GTSNPN, CDR2 SVGIG (reference sequence). CDR3 region: CAWSVRGYQETQYF. The CDR3 nucleotides read TGTGCCTGGAGTGTACGAGGGTACCAAGAGACCCAGTACTTC.

This chain connects TRBV4-3 to TRBJ1-4; 7 nucleotides line up with TRBD1. The CDR3 loop spans 16 amino acids. Germline trimming cut 2 bases from V and 3 bases from J; bases unmatched to any gene: 6. Per the germline V gene, CDR1 is LGHNA and CDR2 is YSLEER. CDR3 sequence: CASSQTRGGPNEKLFF. CDR3 in DNA: TGCGCCAGCAGCCAAACCAGGGGGGGGCCTAATGAAAAACTGTTTTTT.